The 28 T cell receptor beta chains given below trace back to one sample, sequenced in a study of cytomegalovirus exposure and HLA in healthy donors. Use of 60 Vbeta and 13 Jbeta primers characterized the PCR. Sequenced by immunoSEQ multiplex PCR; TCRdb stores in-frame clones only, minus some. The listing records 68,000 or so clones. Sequenced sample: PBMCs. The receptors shown here come from a boy between 10 and 17 years old in good health and CMV-seronegative.

The CDR3 is CASSGGAGETQYF. The CDR3 DNA follows: TGTGCCAGCAGCGGAGGCGCGGGAGAGACCCAGTACTTC. The chain links TRBV7-9 to TRBJ2-5; tentatively, D is TRBD2 (5 bases). The CDR3 has 13 residues. In germline, CDR1 is SEHNR, CDR2 FQNEAQ (reference sequence). Trimming removed 5 bases at V and 4 bases at J, with 11 bases between.

The chain recombines TRBV30 with TRBJ1-6; 8 bases match TRBD1. Trimming removed 6 bases from V and 10 bases from J; junction bases left unmatched: 14. The CDR3 is made up of 15 amino acids. The germline gives CDR1 GTSNPN, CDR2 SVGIG (reference sequence). Written as DNA, the CDR3 is TGTGCCTGTACAACAACTCAGGGGGCGGCCTCACCCCTCCACTTT. It is translated as CACTTTQGAASPLHF.

The chain is built from TRBV18 and TRBJ1-2; 7 bases line up with TRBD1. The germline gives CDR1 KGHSH, CDR2 LQKENI. This CDR3 spans 15 amino acids. J was trimmed by 3 bases and V by 3 bases; bases with no gene match: 7. CDR3 residues: CASSPPGDSYYGYTF. CDR3 coding DNA: TGTGCCAGCTCACCTCCGGGGGACAGCTACTATGGCTACACCTTC.

This chain joins TRBV19 and TRBJ2-7, with TRBD2 matching over 10 bases. This CDR3 contains 14 residues. V lost 2 bases to trimming and J lost 3 bases; unmatched junction nucleotides: 1. Germline V gene lookup returns CDR1 LNHDA and CDR2 SQIVND (reference sequence). Here the CDR3 reads CASSITSGNYEQYF. The CDR3 bases are TGTGCCAGTAGTATAACTAGCGGGAACTACGAGCAGTACTTC.

This rearrangement joins TRBV30 to TRBJ1-4, with unresolved D. The germline V gene has CDR1 GTSNPN and CDR2 SVGIG (reference sequence). The CDR3 is 12 residues long. The CDR3 region has the DNA TGTGCTTCGAAGGCCGGGAATGAAAAACTGTTTTTT. Amino acid sequence: CASKAGNEKLFF.

The chain is built from TRBV6-1 and TRBJ1-4, with TRBD1 as a possible D gene (5 bases). The ends were cut back, 7 bases at V and 8 bases at J, with 5 bases in the middle. Germline-derived CDR1 and CDR2 are MNHNS and SASEGT. The CDR3 sequence is 10 residues long. The CDR3 bases are TGTGCCAGCAAGGGGGAAAAACTGTTTTTT. Translated, it gives CASKGEKLFF.

The V gene is TRBV30, the J gene TRBJ1-1, with TRBD1 as a possible D gene (6 bases). V was shortened by 2 bases and J by 1 base, with 8 bases between the two germline ends. From germline, CDR1 is GTSNPN and CDR2 SVGIG (reference sequence). The CDR3 loop spans 13 amino acids. The CDR3 DNA sequence: TGTGCCTGGAGTCGGACAGCGAACACTGAAGCTTTCTTT. It yields the protein CAWSRTANTEAFF.

The chain has TRBV4-1 and TRBJ2-2; a weak D match, TRBD2 (5 bases). The V gene lost 0 bases and the J gene lost 3 bases, with 14 bases spanning the gap. Looked up from germline, CDR1 is MGHRA and CDR2 is YSYEKL. The CDR3 sequence is 17 residues long. Here the CDR3 DNA reads TGCGCCAGCAGCCAAGATTTCCGGGGATTAGACACCGGGGAGCTGTTTTTT. Its translation is CASSQDFRGLDTGELFF.

The CDR3 reads CASSLSSYSGVKRVEQYF. CDR3 sequence (DNA): TGCGCCAGCAGCTTGTCGTCATATTCAGGGGTCAAAAGGGTCGAGCAGTACTTC. The chain recombines TRBV5-1 with TRBJ2-5; D is possibly TRBD1 (6 bases). The J call may be wrong; the DNA end is better matched by TRBJ2-7. CDR3 length equals 18 residues. The germline V gene has CDR1 SGHRS and CDR2 YFSETQ.

This rearrangement joins TRBV30 to TRBJ2-5; possible D gene TRBD2, 6 bases. The CDR3 loop spans 15 amino acids. V lost 0 bases to trimming and J lost 1 base, with 12 bases between them. Germline values: CDR1 GTSNPN, CDR2 SVGIG (reference sequence). The CDR3 loop is CAWSVAGGAQETQYF. The CDR3 DNA reads as TGTGCCTGGAGTGTAGCTGGCGGGGCCCAAGAGACCCAGTACTTC.

V is TRBV20-1 and J is TRBJ2-1; D not certain. This CDR3 is 10 amino acids long. V was clipped by 6 bases and J by 10 bases, with 10 bases between them. Germline V gene data show CDR1 as DFQATT and CDR2 as SNEGSKA (reference sequence). The CDR3 bases are TGCAGTGCGGTGGAGAGGGAGCAGTTCTTC. Amino acids: CSAVEREQFF.

This chain links TRBV10-1 with TRBJ2-1, with 10 positions matching TRBD2. The V and J ends lost 5 bases and 15 bases, in that order; junction bases with no gene match: 7. The CDR3 is 12 residues long. The V gene's germline CDR1 is WNHNN and CDR2 SYGVQD (reference sequence). For the CDR3, the DNA is TGCGCCAGCAGTCTTGTAGCGGGAGGACGGTTCTTC. Translation gives CASSLVAGGRFF.

The CDR3 nucleotides read TGTGCCAGCAGTTTATCCCACGACAGGGCGAACACCGGGGAGCTGTTTTTT. Translating it yields CASSLSHDRANTGELFF. The chain employs TRBV27 and TRBJ2-2, with 7 bases aligning to TRBD1. Per germline, CDR1 MNHEY and CDR2 SMNVEV (reference sequence). V gave up 0 bases and J gave up 0 bases; unmatched junction bases: 4. The CDR3 is 17 amino acids.

V is TRBV27 and J is TRBJ2-7; TRBD1 is a possible D gene (6 bases). The V gene lost 3 bases and the J gene lost 6 bases, with 9 bases spanning the gap. CDR1 MNHEY and CDR2 SMNVEV come from the germline V gene (reference sequence). The CDR3 is 12 residues long. The CDR3 spells CASSFRGGEQYF. The CDR3 DNA sequence: TGTGCCAGCAGTTTTCGAGGGGGCGAGCAGTACTTC.

The rearrangement joins TRBV4-3 to TRBJ1-2; 7 positions match TRBD1. This CDR3 spans 16 amino acids. Germline values: CDR1 LGHNA, CDR2 YSLEER. The V gene end was trimmed by 0 bases and the J gene end by 5 bases; junction bases not matched to a gene: 9. The CDR3, as DNA: TGCGCCAGCAGCCAAGATCTGAAAGGGGGCAGTTATGGCTACACCTTC. This gives the protein CASSQDLKGGSYGYTF.

The chain couples TRBV27 to TRBJ1-5; tentative D call: TRBD1 (5 bases). Germline CDR1 and CDR2: MNHEY and SMNVEV (reference sequence). The CDR3 is made up of 15 amino acids. The ends were cut back, 4 bases at V and 4 bases at J, with 14 bases in the middle. CDR3 bases: TGTGCCAGCAGTTCCCCAGGAGGGGTTAATCAGCCCCAGCATTTT. It translates to CASSSPGGVNQPQHF.

V gene TRBV2 combines with J gene TRBJ2-1, with 7 positions matching TRBD2. With 1 base clipped from V and 9 bases from J, the junction kept 9 bases outside the gene matches. CDR1 is SNHLY and CDR2 is FYNNEI in the germline V gene. This CDR3 comprises 15 residues. CDR3 in amino acids: CASSEEGGAPGEQFF. CDR3 DNA: TGTGCCAGCAGTGAAGAGGGAGGGGCACCGGGTGAGCAGTTCTTC.

The V and J genes are TRBV6-1 and TRBJ2-5; D ambiguous. This CDR3 has 12 amino acids. Trimming took off 7 bases at V and 2 bases at J, with 8 bases between the two ends. Germline V gene sequence: CDR1 MNHNS, CDR2 SASEGT. The CDR3 here is CASNLVQETQYF. The CDR3 DNA sequence: TGTGCCAGCAATTTAGTACAAGAGACCCAGTACTTC.

J is TRBJ2-1 and V is TRBV7-8, with TRBD1 matching 8 bases. V lost 5 bases, J lost 5 bases, and 8 bases stayed unmatched. This CDR3 has 15 residues. Germline CDR1 reads SGHVS; CDR2 reads FQNEAQ. The CDR3 protein is CASSPDRGMDNEQFF. CDR3 coding DNA: TGTGCCAGCAGCCCAGACAGGGGTATGGACAATGAGCAGTTCTTC.

The rearrangement uses TRBV18 and TRBJ2-7; 11 nucleotides agree with TRBD2. The CDR3 length is 17 residues. Germline trimming cut 4 bases from V and 2 bases from J; bases unmatched to any gene: 10. Germline CDR1 and CDR2: KGHSH and LQKENI. CDR3 nucleotide sequence: TGTGCCAGCTCACGCAATACCGGGACTAGCGGACCCTACGAGCAGTACTTC. Encoded protein: CASSRNTGTSGPYEQYF.

The chain links TRBV4-1 to TRBJ1-1; TRBD1 matches at 7 bases. CDR1 and CDR2 from the germline V gene are MGHRA and YSYEKL. There are 22 residues in the CDR3. V shed 0 bases and J 1 base; nucleotides not matched to a gene: 23. CDR3 region: CASSQDQFFLQTGLFGNTEAFF. In DNA form, the CDR3 reads TGCGCCAGCAGCCAAGATCAATTTTTTCTCCAGACAGGGCTTTTTGGGAACACTGAAGCTTTCTTT.

The chain uses TRBV2 and TRBJ1-2; 8 nucleotides match TRBD1. The CDR3 loop spans 14 amino acids. The junction had 9 bases not matched to a gene; V was cut back by 7 bases and J by 5 bases. The germline V gene encodes CDR1 SNHLY and CDR2 FYNNEI. The CDR3 nucleotides read TGTGCCAGCAATCAGGGGGCGGCCGTATATGGCTACACCTTC. Translating it yields CASNQGAAVYGYTF.

The chain joins TRBV6-5 to TRBJ2-5; 9 nucleotides line up with TRBD2. V was clipped by 0 bases and J by 5 bases; unmatched bases: 7. Germline V gene sequence: CDR1 MNHEY, CDR2 SVGAGI. The CDR3 consists of 16 residues. The CDR3 DNA reads as TGTGCCAGCAGTTACTCGAATTTAGCGGGAGTGGAGACCCAGTACTTC. Translation gives CASSYSNLAGVETQYF.

The V call is TRBV9, the J call TRBJ1-1; 8 nucleotides align to TRBD1. Germline CDR1 reads SGDLS; CDR2 reads YYNGEE. V shed 6 bases and J 4 bases; nucleotides not matched to a gene: 2. The CDR3 is 12 residues long. In nucleotides, the CDR3 is TGTGCCAGCACCACAGGGGGCACTGAAGCTTTCTTT. It encodes CASTTGGTEAFF. The full variable domain, its missing parts supplied by reference TRBV9 and TRBJ1-1, is DSGVTQTPKHLITATGQRVTLRCSPRSGDLSVYWYQQSLDQGLQFLIQYYNGEERAKGNILERFSAQQFPDLHSELNLSSLELGDSALYFCASTTGGTEAFFGQGTRLTVV.

The chain employs TRBV5-8 and TRBJ2-7, with a possible D match to TRBD1 (6 bases). The CDR3 contains 16 residues. V was trimmed by 5 bases and J by 0 bases, leaving 18 bases between them. Germline CDR1 and CDR2: SGHTS and YDEGEE. CDR3 in amino acids: CASSRDIHKSSYEQYF. The CDR3 nucleotides are TGTGCCAGCAGTCGGGACATCCACAAAAGCTCCTACGAGCAGTACTTC.

The V gene is TRBV19, the J gene TRBJ1-2; no firm D call. Germline lookup yields CDR1 LNHDA and CDR2 SQIVND (reference sequence). Trimming removed 5 bases from V and 2 bases from J, with 12 bases in between. The CDR3 consists of 14 residues. CDR3 nucleotides: TGTGCCAGTAGTCCGAGGGAAGTGAACTATGGCTACACCTTC. Amino acids: CASSPREVNYGYTF. The full variable domain, completed using reference TRBV19 and TRBJ1-2, is DGGITQSPKYLFRKEGQNVTLSCEQNLNHDAMYWYRQDPGQGLRLIYYSQIVNDFQKGDIAEGYSVSREKKESFPLTVTSAQKNPTAFYLCASSPREVNYGYTFGSGTRLTVV.

The chain carries TRBV30 and TRBJ1-2, with 8 bases that match TRBD1. CDR1 and CDR2 from the germline V gene are GTSNPN and SVGIG (reference sequence). The length of the CDR3 is 12 residues. Trimming at V came to 3 bases and at J to 8 bases, leaving 5 bases not matched to a gene. CDR3 sequence reads: CAWRRWDRGYTF. DNA of the CDR3: TGTGCCTGGAGGCGTTGGGACAGGGGCTACACCTTC. Full variable domain (missing parts from reference TRBV30 and TRBJ1-2): SQTIHQWPATLVQPVGSPLSLECTVEGTSNPNLYWYRQAAGRGLQLLFYSVGIGQISSEVPQNLSASRPQDRQFILSSKKLLLSDSGFYLCAWRRWDRGYTFGSGTRLTVV.

This chain connects TRBV5-1 to TRBJ1-3; D remains unclear. V lost 4 bases to trimming and J lost 0 bases, with 14 bases between them. CDR3 length: 16 amino acids. Germline-derived CDR1 and CDR2 are SGHRS and YFSETQ. The chain's CDR3 is CASSPEGYSSGNTIYF. Written as DNA, the CDR3 is TGCGCCAGCAGCCCAGAGGGTTATAGCTCTGGAAACACCATATATTTT.